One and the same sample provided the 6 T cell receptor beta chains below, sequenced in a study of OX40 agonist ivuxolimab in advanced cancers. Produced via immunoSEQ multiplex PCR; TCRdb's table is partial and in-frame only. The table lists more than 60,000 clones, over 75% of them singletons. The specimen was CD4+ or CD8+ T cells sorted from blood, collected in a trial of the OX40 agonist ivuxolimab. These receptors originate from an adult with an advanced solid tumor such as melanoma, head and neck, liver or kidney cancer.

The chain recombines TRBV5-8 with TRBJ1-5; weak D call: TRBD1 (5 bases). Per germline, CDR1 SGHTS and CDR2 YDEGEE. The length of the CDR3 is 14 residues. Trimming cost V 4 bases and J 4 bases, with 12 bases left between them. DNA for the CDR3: TGTGCCAGCAGCCACCGGGACCTAAATCAGCCCCAGCATTTT. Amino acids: CASSHRDLNQPQHF.

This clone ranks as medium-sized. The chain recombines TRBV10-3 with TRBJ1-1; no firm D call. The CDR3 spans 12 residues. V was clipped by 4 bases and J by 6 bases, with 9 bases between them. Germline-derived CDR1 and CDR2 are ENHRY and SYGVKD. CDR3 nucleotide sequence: TGTGCCATCAGTGGTTCCGGGGCTGAAGCTTTCTTT. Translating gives CAISGSGAEAFF.

The CDR3 bases are TGCGCCAGCAGCCAAACTAGCGGGAGTTCCTACAATGAGCAGTTCTTC. As protein: CASSQTSGSSYNEQFF. The gene calls are TRBV4-1 and TRBJ2-1; 11 nucleotides line up with TRBD2. The CDR3 loop spans 16 amino acids. V shed 2 bases and J 1 base; nucleotides not matched to a gene: 1. Germline V gene data show CDR1 as MGHRA and CDR2 as YSYEKL.

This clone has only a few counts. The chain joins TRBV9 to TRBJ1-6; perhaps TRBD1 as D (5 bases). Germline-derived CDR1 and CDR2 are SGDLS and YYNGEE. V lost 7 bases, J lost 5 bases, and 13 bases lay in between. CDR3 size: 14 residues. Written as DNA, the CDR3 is TGTGCCAGCGGGGAAGGGGTCAATAATTCACCCCTCCACTTT. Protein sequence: CASGEGVNNSPLHF. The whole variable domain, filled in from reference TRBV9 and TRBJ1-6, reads DSGVTQTPKHLITATGQRVTLRCSPRSGDLSVYWYQQSLDQGLQFLIQYYNGEERAKGNILERFSAQQFPDLHSELNLSSLELGDSALYFCASGEGVNNSPLHFGNGTRLTVT.

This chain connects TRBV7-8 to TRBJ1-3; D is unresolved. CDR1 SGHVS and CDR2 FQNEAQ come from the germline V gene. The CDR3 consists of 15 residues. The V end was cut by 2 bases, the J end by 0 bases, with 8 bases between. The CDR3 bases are TGTGCCAGCAGCTTAACTCAGAACTCTGGAAACACCATATATTTT. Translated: CASSLTQNSGNTIYF.

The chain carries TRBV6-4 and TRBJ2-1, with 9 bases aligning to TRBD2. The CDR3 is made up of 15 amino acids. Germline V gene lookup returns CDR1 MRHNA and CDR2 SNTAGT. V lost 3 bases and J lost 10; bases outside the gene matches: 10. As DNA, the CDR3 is TGTGCCAGCAGTGAAGGCAGCGGGAGGTTAAAAGAGCAGTTCTTC. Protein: CASSEGSGRLKEQFF.